Shown below are 11 T cell receptor beta chains from a single sample sequenced in a study of cytomegalovirus exposure and HLA in healthy donors. Both 60 Vbeta primers and 13 Jbeta primers went into the PCR. Only in-frame clones appear in the TCRdb table, and some are missing; sequencing was by immunoSEQ multiplex PCR. The sample holds over 150,000 clones; 77% are singletons and the top ten take 3.7%. Sequenced input: PBMCs. These receptors originate from a man aged 30-40 years in good health and CMV-seropositive.

The V call is TRBV5-1, the J call TRBJ1-1; no clear D. V was shortened by 0 bases and J by 5 bases, with 14 bases between the two germline ends. Germline CDR1 and CDR2: SGHRS and YFSETQ. This CDR3 is built from 15 residues. The CDR3 DNA sequence: TGCGCCAGCAGCTTGGCCGAGGAAGACGGTACTGAAGCTTTCTTT. Residues: CASSLAEEDGTEAFF.

CDR3 bases: TGTGCCAGCTCTGGGACAGGGTCTCAGCCCCAGCATTTT. The encoded protein is CASSGTGSQPQHF. The chain carries TRBV6-1 and TRBJ1-5, with 9 bases that match TRBD1. The CDR3 loop spans 13 amino acids. Germline CDR1 MNHNS, CDR2 SASEGT. The ends lost 8 bases at V and 6 bases at J; junction bases unmatched: 5.

This clone has a single count. The rearrangement links TRBV2 to TRBJ2-5, with TRBD2 identical over 9 bases. The CDR3 has 15 residues. CDR1 is SNHLY and CDR2 is FYNNEI in the germline V gene. V lost 6 bases and J lost 5; bases outside the gene matches: 10. The CDR3 is CASSDLSGGSETQYF. The CDR3 DNA reads as TGTGCCAGCAGCGACCTTAGCGGGGGTTCGGAGACCCAGTACTTC.

The chain has TRBV6-1 and TRBJ1-2; possible D gene TRBD1, 5 bases. V was cut by 4 bases and J by 4 bases, with 7 bases left in between. The CDR3 covers 12 residues. The germline CDR1 and CDR2 sequences are MNHNS and SASEGT. The CDR3 protein is CASSGQGYGYTF. In nucleotides, the CDR3 is TGTGCCAGCAGTGGTCAGGGCTATGGCTACACCTTC.

Here the CDR3 reads CASSQGLAGATAYEQYF. The CDR3 nucleotides read TGTGCCAGCAGCCAAGGACTAGCGGGGGCGACCGCCTACGAGCAGTACTTC. The rearrangement uses TRBV7-2 and TRBJ2-7; the match to TRBD2 covers 13 bases. The CDR3 is 17 amino acids. V shed 5 bases, J shed 2 bases, and the junction held 9 bases outside the gene matches. CDR1 SGHTA and CDR2 FQGNSA come from the germline V gene.

The V gene is TRBV11-3, the J gene TRBJ2-7, with D possibly matching TRBD1 (6 bases). CDR3 size: 14 residues. Germline V CDR1 and CDR2: SGHNT, YENEEA. Trimming shortened V by 5 bases and J by 2 bases, and 13 bases separated the two germline ends. This CDR3 reads CASSPEDSPYEQYF. For the CDR3, the DNA is TGTGCCAGCAGCCCAGAGGACAGCCCCTACGAGCAGTACTTC.

The chain combines TRBV5-1 with TRBJ1-2; TRBD1 matches at 10 bases. Per germline, CDR1 SGHRS and CDR2 YFSETQ. Losses at the gene ends were 6 bases for V and 6 bases for J; bases not matched to a gene: 5. This CDR3 comprises 13 residues. DNA for the CDR3: TGCGCCAGCACCACCGGGACAGGGGATGGCTACACCTTC. As protein: CASTTGTGDGYTF. The full variable domain, rest sourced from reference TRBV5-1 and TRBJ1-2, is KAGVTQTPRYLIKTRGQQVTLSCSPISGHRSVSWYQQTPGQGLQFLFEYFSETQRNKGNFPGRFSGRQFSNSRSEMNVSTLELGDSALYLCASTTGTGDGYTFGSGTRLTVV.

CDR3 sequence (DNA): TGTGCCACGCAGGGGTTGGACACCGGGGAGCTGTTTTTT. This sequence encodes CATQGLDTGELFF. The chain carries TRBV6-5 and TRBJ2-2, with D possibly matching TRBD1 (6 bases). The CDR3 is 13 amino acids. V lost 10 bases and J lost 3, with 12 bases in between. Germline values: CDR1 MNHEY, CDR2 SVGAGI.

The V call is TRBV28, the J call TRBJ2-4; possible D gene TRBD2, 6 bases. Trimming shortened V by 5 bases and J by 9 bases, and 17 bases separated the two germline ends. CDR1 is MDHEN, CDR2 SYDVKM, per germline. The CDR3 totals 14 residues. CDR3 DNA sequence: TGTGCCAGCAGTCAAGGGACTTTGCGGGGCATTCAGTACTTC. Translating gives CASSQGTLRGIQYF.

The rearrangement links TRBV29-1 to TRBJ1-5; 7 nucleotides align to TRBD1. V lost 5 bases, J lost 2 bases, and 9 bases stayed unmatched. Germline V gives CDR1 SQVTM, CDR2 ANQGSEA. The length of the CDR3 is 15 residues. CDR3 loop: CSVRNTGEGNQPQHF. The CDR3 DNA reads TGCAGCGTTCGCAATACAGGGGAGGGCAATCAGCCCCAGCATTTT.

The chain is built from TRBV19 and TRBJ1-5; 7 nucleotides match TRBD1. The V segment lost 6 bases and the J segment 0 bases; nucleotides outside the gene matches: 8. In germline, CDR1 is LNHDA, CDR2 SQIVND (reference sequence). The CDR3 sequence is 16 residues long. The CDR3 protein is CASRTGTEFSNQPQHF. The CDR3 DNA is TGTGCCAGTAGAACCGGGACAGAATTTAGCAATCAGCCCCAGCATTTT.